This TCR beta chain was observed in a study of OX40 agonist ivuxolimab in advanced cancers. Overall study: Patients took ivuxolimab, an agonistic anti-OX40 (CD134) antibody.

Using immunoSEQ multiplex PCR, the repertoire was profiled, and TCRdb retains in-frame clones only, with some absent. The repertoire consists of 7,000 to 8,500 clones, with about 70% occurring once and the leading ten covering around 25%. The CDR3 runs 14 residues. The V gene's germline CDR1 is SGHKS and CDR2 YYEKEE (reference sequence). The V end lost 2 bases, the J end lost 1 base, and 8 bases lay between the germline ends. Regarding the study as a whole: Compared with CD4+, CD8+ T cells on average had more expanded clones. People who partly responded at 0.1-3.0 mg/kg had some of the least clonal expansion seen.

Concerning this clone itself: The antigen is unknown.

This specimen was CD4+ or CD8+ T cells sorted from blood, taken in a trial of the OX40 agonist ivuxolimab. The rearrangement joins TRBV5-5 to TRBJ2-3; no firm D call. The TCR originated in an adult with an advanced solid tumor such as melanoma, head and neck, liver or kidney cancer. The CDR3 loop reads CASSFVGGTDTQYF. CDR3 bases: TGTGCCAGCAGCTTCGTGGGCGGCACAGATACGCAGTATTTT.